The 7 T cell receptor beta chains below were found in one sample sequenced in a study of T cells in Graves' hyperthyroidism and ophthalmopathy. The TCR beta CDR3 regions underwent amplification using RNA transcripts as the source. In the first-round RT-PCR of the TCR CDR3, the HTBI primer set was used. TCRdb ran MiXCR on the multiplex PCR reads and lists one entry per CDR3 protein. The profile shows 250,000 to 350,000 distinct CDR3 sequences, over 15% of them singletons. Sequencing was carried out using blood. Source of these receptors: a woman aged 60 to 75 with Graves' ophthalmopathy.

The chain combines TRBV29-1 with TRBJ2-2; 9 nucleotides line up with TRBD1. The V gene end was trimmed by 6 bases and the J gene end by 7 bases; junction bases not matched to a gene: 9. Germline CDR1 is SQVTM and CDR2 is ANQGSEA. This CDR3 is built from 14 residues. The CDR3 DNA reads as TGCAGCGTGCGGGACAGGGTCGTTGACGGGGAGCTGTTTTTT. Translating gives CSVRDRVVDGELFF.

This clonotype has a handful of counts. This sequence joins TRBV3-1 and TRBJ2-7, with D possibly being TRBD2 (6 bases). V lost 3 bases to trimming and J lost 9 bases, with 12 bases between them. CDR3 length equals 12 residues. The V gene's germline CDR1 is LGHDT and CDR2 YNNKEL (reference sequence). The CDR3 sequence: CASSHLTGVQYF. The CDR3 nucleotides are TGTGCCAGCAGCCATCTCACGGGAGTGCAGTACTTC.

The CDR3 DNA reads as TGTGCCAGCAAGGGTTTCGAGACCCAGTACTTC. Its translation: CASKGFETQYF. The gene calls are TRBV7-9 and TRBJ2-5; D is unresolved. With 7 bases removed from V and 5 bases from J, the gap between germline ends came to 8 bases. From germline, CDR1 is SEHNR and CDR2 FQNEAQ (reference sequence). The CDR3 is 11 residues long.

The CDR3 DNA reads TGTGCCAGCAGCTTACAGGGACTCACAGATACGCAGTATTTT. Translating it yields CASSLQGLTDTQYF. This chain links TRBV7-2 with TRBJ2-3, with a weak D call TRBD2 (6 bases). The germline V gene encodes CDR1 SGHTA and CDR2 FQGNSA. The V end lost 2 bases, the J end lost 2 bases, and 8 bases lay between the germline ends. The CDR3 is 14 amino acids.

This clonotype has a count of ten or more. This rearrangement joins TRBV7-9 to TRBJ1-1; D is uncertain. Trimming took off 2 bases at V and 4 bases at J, with 8 bases between the two ends. The CDR3 extends over 13 amino acids. Germline CDR1 SEHNR, CDR2 FQNEAQ (reference sequence). For the CDR3, the DNA is TGTGCCAGCAGCTTATCGGCTGGCACTGAAGCTTTCTTT. It codes for CASSLSAGTEAFF.

The chain is built from TRBV28 and TRBJ1-4; no clear D gene. V gave up 2 bases and J gave up 0 bases, with 10 bases separating them. The V gene's germline CDR1 is MDHEN and CDR2 SYDVKM. This CDR3 is 16 amino acids long. CDR3 sequence reads: CASSLAGDATNEKLFF. The CDR3 DNA is TGTGCCAGCAGTTTAGCGGGAGATGCAACTAATGAAAAACTGTTTTTT. Full variable domain (remainder filled in from reference TRBV28 and TRBJ1-4): DVKVTQSSRYLVKRTGEKVFLECVQDMDHENMFWYRQDPGLGLRLIYFSYDVKMKEKGDIPEGYSVSREKKERFSLILESASTNQTSMYLCASSLAGDATNEKLFFGSGTQLSVL.

This clonotype has a count of ten or more. Written as DNA, the CDR3 is TGTGCCAGCAGCCCCGGACTAGCGGGACCCTACAATGAGCAGTTCTTC. Its protein product is CASSPGLAGPYNEQFF. The rearrangement joins TRBV12-3 or TRBV12-4 to TRBJ2-1; 12 nucleotides line up with TRBD2. The J segment lost 2 bases and the V segment lost 6 bases, leaving 5 bases of the junction unmatched. This CDR3 comprises 16 residues.